A single sample gave rise to the 20 T cell receptor beta chains below, sequenced in a study of CD8+CD57+ T cells in acquired aplastic anemia. Investigators profiled TCR beta VDJ and CDR3 from genomic DNA template. TCRdb fed the reads into MiXCR, producing one record per CDR3 protein. The sample contains hundreds of thousands of distinct CDR3 sequences, under 80% of which appear only once. The sample taken for sequencing was sorted CD4+, CD8+, or CD8+CD57+ T cells (not recorded which) from PBMCs. The receptors stem from a human donor in good health, serving as a control.

Details on this clonotype: The CDR3 end shows no conserved phenylalanine or tryptophan, and so a read error is likely. V gene TRBV6-5 combines with J gene TRBJ1-6, with D uncertain. The V end was cut by 6 bases, the J end by 5 bases, with 11 bases between. Germline loops: CDR1 MNHEY, CDR2 SVGAGI. There are 14 residues in the CDR3. The CDR3 coding sequence is TGTGCCAGCAGGGGTAGAGTCGATAATTCACCCCTCCACCTT. Amino acid sequence: CASRGRVDNSPLHL.

The V call is TRBV7-3, the J call TRBJ2-7; D unresolved. The J call may not be correct, given that the DNA end is closer to TRBJ2-1. From germline, CDR1 is SGHTA and CDR2 FQGTGA. The CDR3 is 14 amino acids. The CDR3, as DNA: TGTGCCAGCAGCTTATATCGGCAGTACTACGAGCAGTTCTTC. Translation: CASSLYRQYYEQFF.

The chain couples TRBV9 to TRBJ1-5, with 10 bases identical to TRBD1. Germline loops: CDR1 SGDLS, CDR2 YYNGEE. This CDR3 has 14 amino acids. With 4 bases clipped from V and 6 bases from J, the junction kept 4 bases outside the gene matches. The CDR3, as DNA: TGTGCCAGCAGCACCCGGACAGGGGGTCAGCCCCAGCATTTT. Residues: CASSTRTGGQPQHF.

This chain joins TRBV7-8 and TRBJ2-2; D call uncertain. CDR3 length equals 15 residues. The V gene's germline CDR1 is SGHVS and CDR2 FQNEAQ. V dropped 5 bases and J dropped 10 bases, with 20 bases sitting between them. The CDR3 nucleotides read TGTGCCAGCAGCCGACATAGTGGTATCGCCGCGGAGCTGTTTTTT. This encodes CASSRHSGIAAELFF.

The table lists this clonotype with many counts. This chain links TRBV6-2 or TRBV6-3 with TRBJ1-6, with 7 bases lining up with TRBD1. CDR1 and CDR2 from the germline V gene are MNHEY and SVGEGT. Losses at the gene ends were 8 bases for V and 0 bases for J; bases not matched to a gene: 10. The CDR3 covers 17 residues. The chain's CDR3 is CASLQGLLSSYNSPLHF. The CDR3 coding sequence is TGTGCCAGCCTACAGGGGCTTTTGAGCTCCTATAATTCACCCCTCCACTTT.

The chain combines TRBV7-4 with TRBJ2-1; 7 nucleotides agree with TRBD2. V was clipped by 8 bases and J by 11 bases; unmatched bases: 18. CDR1 SGHVT and CDR2 SQSDAQ come from the germline V gene. The CDR3 totals 15 residues. The CDR3 loop is CASCVQLGGGGQQFF. The CDR3 coding sequence is TGTGCCAGCTGCGTACAACTGGGGGGGGGTGGCCAGCAGTTCTTC.

Concerning this clonotype: The junction departs from the called germline gene at one end, perhaps through a read error. The V call is TRBV7-2, the J call TRBJ1-1; D gene uncertain. CDR1 and CDR2 (germline): SGHTA, FQGNSA. This CDR3 is 13 amino acids long. CDR3: CASSFDRKTKQFF. The CDR3 region has the DNA TGCGCCAGCAGCTTCGACCGCAAAACTAAGCAGTTTTTT.

Points on this clonotype: A junction boundary mismatches the germline segment, possibly from a read error. The chain is built from TRBV5-1 and TRBJ1-1, with D hard to call. Germline V gene sequence: CDR1 SGHRS, CDR2 YFSETQ. CDR3 length equals 15 residues. This chain's CDR3 is CASSFTQGAYTEAFF. Written as DNA, the CDR3 is TGTGCCAGCAGCTTTACACAAGGAGCGTACACTGAAGCTTTCTTT.

CDR3 coding DNA: TGCAGTGTTTTCCCGAGCACCGGGGAGGGCTACACCTTC. Protein product: CSVFPSTGEGYTF. The rearrangement links TRBV20-1 to TRBJ1-2; D is ambiguous. Germline V gives CDR1 DFQATT, CDR2 SNEGSKA (reference sequence). The CDR3 sequence is 13 residues long. V was clipped by 7 bases and J by 8 bases, with 20 bases between them.

As regards this clonotype: One end of the junction is discordant with germline, which a read error may explain. The chain combines TRBV5-1 with TRBJ2-1, with 7 positions matching TRBD2. CDR1 and CDR2 (germline): SGHRS, YFSETQ. The CDR3 sequence is 14 residues long. CDR3 sequence reads: CASSLPGRGAEQFF. The CDR3 nucleotides read TGTGCCAGCAGCTTGCCGGGGAGGGGCGCTGAGCAGTTCTTC. The full variable domain, its missing parts supplied by reference TRBV5-1 and TRBJ2-1, is KAGVTQTPRYLIKTRGQQVTLSCSPISGHRSVSWYQQTPGQGLQFLFEYFSETQRNKGNFPGRFSGRQFSNSRSEMNVSTLELGDSALYLCASSLPGRGAEQFFGPGTRLTVL.

This chain connects TRBV29-1 to TRBJ1-1; TRBD1 might be the D (6 bases). CDR1 is SQVTM, CDR2 ANQGSEA, per germline. Trimming pared 7 bases from V and 0 bases from J, leaving 12 bases between. The CDR3 is 13 amino acids. The CDR3 DNA is TGCAGCGGCGGGAAGGGGGTGAACACTGAAGCTTTCTTT. Translation gives CSGGKGVNTEAFF.

With regard to this clonotype: At one end the junction does not follow the germline gene, possibly because of a read error. V is TRBV7-2 and J is TRBJ2-3; a possible D gene is TRBD2 (6 bases). The CDR3 extends over 14 amino acids. Germline V CDR1 and CDR2: SGHTA, FQGNSA. The CDR3 DNA is TGTGCCAGCAGCGTAGGGGACGGGGAGGTTTATGAAAAATTT. It translates to CASSVGDGEVYEKF.

This clonotype was seen more than once but under ten times. The genes are TRBV30 and TRBJ2-1; the match to TRBD2 covers 9 bases. The CDR3 contains 15 residues. Germline trimming cut 2 bases from V and 8 bases from J; bases unmatched to any gene: 10. The germline V gene encodes CDR1 GTSNPN and CDR2 SVGIG (reference sequence). The CDR3 DNA reads TGTGCCTGGAGTAATGCGGGGGGGCATTTGGATGAGCAGTTCTTC. Protein product: CAWSNAGGHLDEQFF.

This clonotype has at least ten counts. The chain is built from TRBV19 and TRBJ1-1; tentatively, D is TRBD1 (5 bases). Germline-derived CDR1 and CDR2 are LNHDA and SQIVND (reference sequence). Trimming removed 5 bases at V and 8 bases at J, with 12 bases between. The CDR3 has 12 residues. CDR3 residues: CASSPGLYEAFF. The DNA for the CDR3 is TGTGCCAGTAGTCCAGGGCTGTACGAAGCTTTCTTT.

About this clonotype: The missing conserved phenylalanine or tryptophan at the end of this CDR3 makes a read error likely. The DNA is left out, because the CDR3 cannot be placed on it with certainty; the CDR3 is given as TCRdb lists it. The chain has TRBV7-2 and TRBJ1-2; the tabulated D call, TRBD1, remains unverified against the DNA. The length of the CDR3 is 13 amino acids, counting both ends. Germline V CDR1 and CDR2: SGHTA, FQGNSA. The CDR3 region is CASSLAGGQRQPQ.

The sample holds many counts of this clonotype. This rearrangement joins TRBV3-1 to TRBJ1-2; TRBD1 matches 7 bases. The V segment lost 4 bases and the J segment 4 bases; nucleotides outside the gene matches: 9. Looked up from germline, CDR1 is LGHDT and CDR2 is YNNKEL (reference sequence). The CDR3 consists of 15 residues. The CDR3 DNA follows: TGTGCCAGCAGCCCTGCGGACAGGTTGGTCTATGGCTACACCTTC. Protein product: CASSPADRLVYGYTF.

Many counts were recorded for this clonotype. V and J are TRBV7-2 and TRBJ2-7, with D possibly being TRBD2 (5 bases). This CDR3 region has 13 residues. Germline assignment: CDR1 SGHTA and CDR2 FQGNSA. V lost 7 bases and J lost 4, with 14 bases in between. For the CDR3, the DNA is TGTGCCAGCAACTCATTTTCGGGATACGAGCAGTACTTC. It codes for CASNSFSGYEQYF.

This clonotype was picked up many times. The chain recombines TRBV29-1 with TRBJ1-4, with 9 bases fitting TRBD1. This CDR3 region has 13 residues. The V gene's germline CDR1 is SQVTM and CDR2 ANQGSEA. V trimming: 7 bases; J trimming: 6 bases; junction bases outside the gene matches: 6. In DNA form, the CDR3 reads TGCAGCGGCGGACAGGGGAGGTATGAAAAACTGTTTTTT. Translated, it gives CSGGQGRYEKLFF.

This clonotype appeared many times. This chain connects TRBV29-1 to TRBJ2-4, with 7 bases matching TRBD1. CDR1 SQVTM and CDR2 ANQGSEA come from the germline V gene. The junction had 2 bases not matched to a gene; V was cut back by 6 bases and J by 0 bases. There are 13 residues in the CDR3. This chain's CDR3 is CSVGTVAKNIQYF. CDR3 coding DNA: TGCAGCGTCGGGACAGTAGCCAAAAACATTCAGTACTTC.

This clonotype was observed at least ten times. This chain uses TRBV27 with TRBJ1-5; D is unclear. V dropped 3 bases and J dropped 6 bases, with 9 bases sitting between them. Germline-derived CDR1 and CDR2 are MNHEY and SMNVEV (reference sequence). The CDR3 runs to 13 residues. The CDR3 DNA reads TGTGCCAGCAGTTTTCAGAGCCGTCAGCCCCAGCATTTT. Its translation: CASSFQSRQPQHF.